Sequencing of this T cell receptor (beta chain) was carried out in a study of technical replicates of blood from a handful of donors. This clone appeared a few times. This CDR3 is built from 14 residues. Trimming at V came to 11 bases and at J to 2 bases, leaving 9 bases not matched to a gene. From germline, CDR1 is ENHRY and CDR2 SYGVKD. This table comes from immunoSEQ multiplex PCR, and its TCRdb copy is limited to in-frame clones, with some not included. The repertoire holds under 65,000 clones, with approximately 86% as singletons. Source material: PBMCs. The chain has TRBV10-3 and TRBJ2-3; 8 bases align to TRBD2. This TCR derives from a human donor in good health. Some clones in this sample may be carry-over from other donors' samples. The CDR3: CAAMGGRLTDTQYF. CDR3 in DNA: TGTGCCGCAATGGGCGGGAGGCTCACAGATACGCAGTATTTT.